This T cell receptor beta chain was recorded in a study of CD8+ T cells in alopecia areata. Turning to the study itself: Treated patients were given 5 to 10 mg oral tofacitinib twice daily.

Germline lookup yields CDR1 SGHTA and CDR2 FQGNSA. Trimming left V 5 bases short and J 5 bases short, with 13 bases between. The CDR3 runs to 14 residues. Regarding the study as a whole: Amid tofacitinib therapy, many expanded lesional clones stayed present in scalp and blood. Tofacitinib yielded significantly lower scalp clonality and fewer expanded CD8+ clones among the top 100.

RNA, once extracted, was reverse transcribed into cDNA for use as the sequencing template. TCRdb keeps only in-frame clones here, not all; method: immunoSEQ multiplex PCR. The sample lists roughly 210,000 clones, roughly two fifths occurring once. About this clone: Its antigen is not known.

Treatment defined: oral pan-JAK inhibitor, 5-10 mg twice daily. This TCR was sampled from a human donor with alopecia areata. The sample here was CD4+ T cells sorted from blood, taken between weeks 36 and 40, from a patient treated with tofacitinib. The chain combines TRBV7-2 with TRBJ2-1; tentative D call: TRBD1 (6 bases). CDR3 sequence (DNA): TGTGCCAGCAGCCCGCAAGGGGGTAACAATGAGCAGTTCTTC. Translated: CASSPQGGNNEQFF.